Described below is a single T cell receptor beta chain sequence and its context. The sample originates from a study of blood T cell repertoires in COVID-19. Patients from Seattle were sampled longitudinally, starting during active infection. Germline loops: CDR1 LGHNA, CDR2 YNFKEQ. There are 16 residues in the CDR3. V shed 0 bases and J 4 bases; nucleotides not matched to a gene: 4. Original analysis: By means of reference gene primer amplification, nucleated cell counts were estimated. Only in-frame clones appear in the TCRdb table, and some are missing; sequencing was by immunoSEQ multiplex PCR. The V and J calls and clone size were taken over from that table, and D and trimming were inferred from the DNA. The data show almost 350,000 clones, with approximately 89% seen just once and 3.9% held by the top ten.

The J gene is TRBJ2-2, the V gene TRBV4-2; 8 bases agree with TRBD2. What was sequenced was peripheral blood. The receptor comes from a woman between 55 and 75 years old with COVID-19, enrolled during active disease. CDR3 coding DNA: TGTGCCAGCAGCCAAGAAGGGACTAGACCCACCGGGGAGCTGTTTTTT. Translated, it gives CASSQEGTRPTGELFF.